These T cell receptor beta chains were read from a single sample in a study of T cell repertoires in ileal Crohn's disease. Libraries were prepared by immunoSEQ multiplex PCR; TCRdb keeps only in-frame clonotypes and omits some of them. The data show 5,500 to 7,000 clones, approximately 80% seen once. Sequencing input: ileal tissue. The receptors were sampled from an adult with Crohn's disease. Both conserved end residues are part of each CDR3. The D gene is left open where the match is weak. Size is omitted from some rows. Given values are once, few, many or a class for expanded clones.

J gene: TRBJ2-6; V gene: TRBV7-2; D gene: .; clone size: .; CDR3 protein: CASSISIRGTGANVLTF; CDR3 DNA: TGTGCCAGCAGCATCTCTATCAGGGGTACTGGGGCCAACGTCCTGACTTTC
J gene: TRBJ2-3; V gene: TRBV19; D gene: TRBD1; clone size: .; CDR3 protein: CASSPGQSTDTQYF; CDR3 DNA: TGTGCCAGTAGCCCGGGACAGAGCACAGATACGCAGTATTTT
J gene: TRBJ2-7; V gene: TRBV7-6; D gene: .; clone size: once; CDR3 protein: CASRGGAGYEQYF; CDR3 DNA: TGTGCCAGCAGGGGGGGGGCCGGCTACGAGCAGTACTTC
J gene: TRBJ2-4; V gene: TRBV5-1; D gene: .; clone size: .; CDR3 protein: CASSLDGGTKNIQYF; CDR3 DNA: TGCGCCAGCAGCTTGGATGGGGGGACCAAAAACATTCAGTACTTC
J gene: TRBJ1-1; V gene: TRBV28; D gene: TRBD1; clone size: once; CDR3 protein: CASSLTGGNMNTEAFF; CDR3 DNA: TGTGCCAGCAGTTTGACAGGGGGCAACATGAACACTGAAGCTTTCTTT
J gene: TRBJ2-3; V gene: TRBV5-1; D gene: .; clone size: once; CDR3 protein: CASSFKELRDTQYF; CDR3 DNA: TGCGCCAGCAGCTTCAAGGAGCTTAGAGATACGCAGTATTTT
J gene: TRBJ2-1; V gene: TRBV5-1; D gene: TRBD2; clone size: .; CDR3 protein: CASSPGGWSGGSLNEQFF; CDR3 DNA: TGCGCCAGCAGCCCCGGCGGGTGGAGCGGGGGTTCCCTCAATGAGCAGTTCTTC
J gene: TRBJ1-2; V gene: TRBV18; D gene: .; clone size: once; CDR3 protein: CASSPVEGGGYTF; CDR3 DNA: TGTGCCAGCTCACCAGTCGAGGGAGGCGGCTACACCTTC
J gene: TRBJ1-4; V gene: TRBV5-4; D gene: .; clone size: .; CDR3 protein: CASSLGDTSNEKLFF; CDR3 DNA: TGTGCCAGCAGCTTGGGGGACACATCTAATGAAAAACTGTTTTTT
J gene: TRBJ2-1; V gene: TRBV27; D gene: TRBD2; clone size: .; CDR3 protein: CASRFSDASGDNEQFF; CDR3 DNA: TGTGCCAGCCGTTTTTCTGACGCTAGCGGGGACAATGAGCAGTTCTTC
J gene: TRBJ1-2; V gene: TRBV5-1; D gene: .; clone size: .; CDR3 protein: CASSFTGYDGYTF; CDR3 DNA: TGCGCCAGCAGCTTTACAGGGTATGATGGCTACACCTTC
J gene: TRBJ2-7; V gene: TRBV30; D gene: .; clone size: .; CDR3 protein: CAWRRSNEQYF; CDR3 DNA: TGTGCCTGGAGGCGGAGTAACGAGCAGTACTTC
J gene: TRBJ2-7; V gene: TRBV6-6; D gene: .; clone size: .; CDR3 protein: CASSSGGYEQYF; CDR3 DNA: TGTGCCAGCAGCTCCGGGGGCTACGAGCAGTACTTC
J gene: TRBJ2-7; V gene: TRBV18; D gene: TRBD1; clone size: .; CDR3 protein: CASSPLQGQGYEQYF; CDR3 DNA: TGTGCCAGCTCACCACTGCAGGGACAGGGGTACGAGCAGTACTTC
J gene: TRBJ2-7; V gene: TRBV6-6; D gene: TRBD2; clone size: .; CDR3 protein: CASSYSGGGTYEQYF; CDR3 DNA: TGTGCCAGCAGTTACTCGGGGGGGGGAACCTACGAGCAGTACTTC
J gene: TRBJ2-2; V gene: TRBV6-6; D gene: TRBD2; clone size: .; CDR3 protein: CASSSRLAGGPGELFF; CDR3 DNA: TGTGCCAGCAGTTCCCGACTAGCGGGAGGTCCCGGGGAGCTGTTTTTT
J gene: TRBJ1-1; V gene: TRBV5-8; D gene: .; clone size: .; CDR3 protein: CASSLGRPRGTEAFF; CDR3 DNA: TGTGCCAGCAGCTTAGGCAGGCCACGGGGCACTGAAGCTTTCTTT
J gene: TRBJ2-2; V gene: TRBV7-2; D gene: TRBD2; clone size: .; CDR3 protein: CASSLSILASVNTGELFF; CDR3 DNA: TGTGCCAGCAGCTTATCAATACTAGCGTCCGTAAACACCGGGGAGCTGTTTTTT
J gene: TRBJ2-7; V gene: TRBV27; D gene: TRBD1; clone size: .; CDR3 protein: CASSLRDRANEQYF; CDR3 DNA: TGTGCCAGCAGTCTCCGAGACAGGGCCAACGAGCAGTACTTC
J gene: TRBJ2-7; V gene: TRBV5-1; D gene: TRBD1; clone size: .; CDR3 protein: CASSLWTGDYEQYF; CDR3 DNA: TGCGCCAGCAGCCTCTGGACAGGGGACTACGAGCAGTACTTC
J gene: TRBJ2-1; V gene: TRBV7-2; D gene: TRBD2; clone size: .; CDR3 protein: CASSSSGGAGYNEQFF; CDR3 DNA: TGTGCCAGCAGCTCTAGCGGGGGGGCGGGCTACAATGAGCAGTTCTTC
J gene: TRBJ2-1; V gene: TRBV7-8; D gene: TRBD1; clone size: .; CDR3 protein: CASSQRDSRQFF; CDR3 DNA: TGTGCCAGCAGCCAAAGGGACAGCAGGCAGTTCTTC
J gene: TRBJ1-1; V gene: TRBV4-3; D gene: TRBD1; clone size: .; CDR3 protein: CASSVHRGENTEAFF; CDR3 DNA: TGCGCCAGCAGCGTACACAGGGGTGAGAACACTGAAGCTTTCTTT
J gene: TRBJ2-7; V gene: TRBV5-1; D gene: .; clone size: .; CDR3 protein: CASSPYSTYEQYF; CDR3 DNA: TGCGCCAGCAGCCCATATTCTACCTACGAGCAGTACTTC
J gene: TRBJ1-3; V gene: TRBV28; D gene: .; clone size: .; CDR3 protein: CVIQGSGNTIYF; CDR3 DNA: TGTGTCATACAGGGCTCTGGAAACACCATATATTTT
J gene: TRBJ2-5; V gene: TRBV19; D gene: TRBD2; clone size: .; CDR3 protein: CASSISGLAGETQYF; CDR3 DNA: TGTGCCAGTAGTATCTCGGGACTAGCGGGAGAGACCCAGTACTTC
J gene: TRBJ2-7; V gene: TRBV19; D gene: .; clone size: .; CDR3 protein: CASSISPGETYEQYF; CDR3 DNA: TGTGCCAGTAGTATATCCCCGGGAGAGACCTACGAGCAGTACTTC
J gene: TRBJ2-4; V gene: TRBV5-4; D gene: .; clone size: medium-sized; CDR3 protein: CASSSGRLAKNIQYF; CDR3 DNA: TGTGCCAGCAGCTCTGGGAGACTAGCCAAAAACATTCAGTACTTC
J gene: TRBJ2-7; V gene: TRBV7-2; D gene: TRBD2; clone size: .; CDR3 protein: CASSRARDYSYEQYF; CDR3 DNA: TGTGCCAGCTCACGTGCTCGGGACTACTCCTACGAGCAGTACTTC
J gene: TRBJ2-1; V gene: TRBV5-4; D gene: .; clone size: .; CDR3 protein: CASSSGGTKNEQFF; CDR3 DNA: TGTGCCAGCAGCTCCGGGGGAACTAAGAATGAGCAGTTCTTC
J gene: TRBJ2-7; V gene: TRBV11-3; D gene: TRBD2; clone size: .; CDR3 protein: CASSLESSGIYEQYF; CDR3 DNA: TGTGCCAGCAGCTTAGAAAGTAGCGGGATCTACGAGCAGTACTTC
J gene: TRBJ1-5; V gene: TRBV9; D gene: .; clone size: .; CDR3 protein: CASSASGGLQPQHF; CDR3 DNA: TGTGCCAGCAGCGCCTCAGGTGGGCTTCAGCCCCAGCATTTT
J gene: TRBJ2-7; V gene: TRBV7-9; D gene: .; clone size: .; CDR3 protein: CASSHPGGRIYEQYF; CDR3 DNA: TGTGCCAGCAGCCACCCTGGAGGCCGGATCTACGAGCAGTACTTC
J gene: TRBJ1-4; V gene: TRBV6-6; D gene: .; clone size: few; CDR3 protein: CASSYELLNEKLFF; CDR3 DNA: TGTGCCAGCAGTTACGAGCTACTTAATGAAAAACTGTTTTTT
J gene: TRBJ2-7; V gene: TRBV4-1; D gene: TRBD2; clone size: .; CDR3 protein: CASSYSGGDLEQYF; CDR3 DNA: TGCGCCAGCAGCTACAGCGGGGGGGATCTCGAGCAGTACTTC
J gene: TRBJ2-7; V gene: TRBV6-1; D gene: TRBD2; clone size: .; CDR3 protein: CASTFLAASYEQYF; CDR3 DNA: TGTGCCAGCACTTTCCTAGCGGCCTCCTACGAGCAGTACTTC
J gene: TRBJ1-1; V gene: TRBV2; D gene: .; clone size: .; CDR3 protein: CASSDLRLNTEAFF; CDR3 DNA: TGTGCCAGCAGTGATCTACGGTTGAACACTGAAGCTTTCTTT
J gene: TRBJ2-7; V gene: TRBV10-1; D gene: .; clone size: few; CDR3 protein: CASSESLSGSYEQYF; CDR3 DNA: TGCGCCAGCAGTGAGTCTTTGTCAGGCTCCTACGAGCAGTACTTC
J gene: TRBJ1-1; V gene: TRBV30; D gene: .; clone size: .; CDR3 protein: CAWSVSGRGANTEAFF; CDR3 DNA: TGTGCCTGGAGTGTATCGGGCAGGGGCGCGAACACTGAAGCTTTCTTT
J gene: TRBJ1-1; V gene: TRBV19; D gene: .; clone size: .; CDR3 protein: CASSIGGVPKAFF; CDR3 DNA: TGTGCCAGTAGTATAGGGGGCGTACCCAAAGCTTTCTTT
J gene: TRBJ1-5; V gene: TRBV18; D gene: TRBD1; clone size: .; CDR3 protein: CASSYSGQGNQPQHF; CDR3 DNA: TGTGCCAGCTCATACTCGGGACAGGGCAATCAGCCCCAGCATTTT
J gene: TRBJ2-3; V gene: TRBV28; D gene: TRBD2; clone size: .; CDR3 protein: CASSFVAGGPTDTQYF; CDR3 DNA: TGTGCCAGCAGTTTCGTAGCGGGAGGGCCGACAGATACGCAGTATTTT
J gene: TRBJ1-5; V gene: TRBV30; D gene: TRBD1; clone size: .; CDR3 protein: CAWSVGQGDQPQHF; CDR3 DNA: TGTGCCTGGAGTGTAGGACAGGGCGATCAGCCCCAGCATTTT
J gene: TRBJ2-5; V gene: TRBV28; D gene: TRBD1; clone size: .; CDR3 protein: CASSLAPGGGETQYF; CDR3 DNA: TGTGCCAGCAGTTTAGCCCCAGGGGGCGGAGAGACCCAGTACTTC
J gene: TRBJ2-5; V gene: TRBV4-2; D gene: .; clone size: .; CDR3 protein: CASSQEEQGSYEETQYF; CDR3 DNA: TGTGCCAGCAGCCAAGAGGAACAGGGAAGTTACGAAGAGACCCAGTACTTC
J gene: TRBJ1-6; V gene: TRBV11-3; D gene: .; clone size: .; CDR3 protein: CASSLDNGVFTYNSPLHF; CDR3 DNA: TGTGCCAGCAGCTTAGATAACGGGGTTTTCACCTATAATTCACCCCTCCACTTT